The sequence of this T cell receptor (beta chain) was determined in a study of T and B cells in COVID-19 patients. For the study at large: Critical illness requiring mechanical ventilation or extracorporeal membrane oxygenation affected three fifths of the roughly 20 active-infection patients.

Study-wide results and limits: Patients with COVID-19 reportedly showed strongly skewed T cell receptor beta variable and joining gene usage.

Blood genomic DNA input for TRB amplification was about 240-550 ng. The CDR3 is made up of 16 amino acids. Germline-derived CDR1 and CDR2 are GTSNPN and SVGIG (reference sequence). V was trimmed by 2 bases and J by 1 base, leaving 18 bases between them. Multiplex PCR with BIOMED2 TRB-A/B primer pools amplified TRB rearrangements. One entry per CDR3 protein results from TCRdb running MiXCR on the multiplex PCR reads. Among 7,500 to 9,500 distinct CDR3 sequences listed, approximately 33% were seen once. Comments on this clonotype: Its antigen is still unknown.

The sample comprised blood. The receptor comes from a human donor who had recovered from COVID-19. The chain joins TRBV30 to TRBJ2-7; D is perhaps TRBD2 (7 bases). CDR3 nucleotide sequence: TGTGCCTGGAGTCGGGCGGGGGCATTGGGTTCCTACGAGCAGTACTTC. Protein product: CAWSRAGALGSYEQYF. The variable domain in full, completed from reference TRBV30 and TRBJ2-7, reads SQTIHQWPATLVQPVGSPLSLECTVEGTSNPNLYWYRQAAGRGLQLLFYSVGIGQISSEVPQNLSASRPQDRQFILSSKKLLLSDSGFYLCAWSRAGALGSYEQYFGPGTRLTVT.